These T cell receptor beta chains were read from a single sample in a study of blood T cell repertoires in COVID-19. The data were produced by immunoSEQ multiplex PCR, yet TCRdb's version contains in-frame clones alone and is incomplete. This sample yields about 190,000 clones, of which about four fifths are seen a single time; 3.2% belongs to the top ten. The source material was PBMCs or T cells enriched from blood (not recorded which). Every receptor here comes from a woman aged 25 to 39 who had recovered from COVID-19. Both conserved end residues are part of each CDR3. A D gene is named only where the DNA matches it firmly. A clone size is listed for some rows: how often the clone was seen (once, few, many), or a class if it is expanded.

d_call	v_call	j_call	clone_size	cdr3_nt	cdr3_aa
.	TRBV7-8	TRBJ1-2	few	TGTGCCAGCAGCCCGACAGAGACTAACTATGGCTACACCTTC	CASSPTETNYGYTF
TRBD1	TRBV6-5	TRBJ1-2	.	TGTGCCAGCAGTTACCGCATAGGGGGCGCAGATGGCTACACCTTC	CASSYRIGGADGYTF
TRBD2	TRBV18	TRBJ2-4	once	TGTGCCAGCTCACCACCGCATCTAGCGGGAGACATTCAGTACTTC	CASSPPHLAGDIQYF
TRBD1	TRBV2	TRBJ1-6	.	TGTGCCAGCGCGGAGGCCCAGGGGGTGAGTTCACCCCTCCACTTT	CASAEAQGVSSPLHF
.	TRBV10-3	TRBJ2-7	.	TGTGCCACCACCCCCAGGCCATTTAACGAGCAGTACTTC	CATTPRPFNEQYF
TRBD2	TRBV6-5	TRBJ2-1	.	TGTGCCAGCAGCTTCGAGCGGGAACGGGAGCAGTTCTTC	CASSFEREREQFF
TRBD2	TRBV7-9	TRBJ2-1	.	TGTGCCAGCAGCTTCAGTGGGAGGGATGAGCAGTTCTTC	CASSFSGRDEQFF
.	TRBV21-1	TRBJ1-1	.	TGTGCCAGCAGCAAAGGCCCTGCGCACACTGAAGCTTTCTTT	CASSKGPAHTEAFF
TRBD1	TRBV5-1	TRBJ2-3	.	TGCGCCAGCAGCTTGGGGTCAGGGGGCAGCACAGATACGCAGTATTTT	CASSLGSGGSTDTQYF
.	TRBV28	TRBJ1-2	few	TGTGCCAGCAGAACTACAGGGTCTGGCTACACCTTC	CASRTTGSGYTF
TRBD1	TRBV6-5	TRBJ1-2	.	TGTGCCAGCAGTTACCTTGACAGGGGGGGATCCTATGGCTACACCTTC	CASSYLDRGGSYGYTF
.	TRBV6-5	TRBJ2-1	once	TGTGCCAGCAGTACACAGGAGTCGTCCTACAATGAGCAGTTCTTC	CASSTQESSYNEQFF
.	TRBV15	TRBJ1-3	.	TGTGCCACCAGCAGGGGACTTGGCTCTGGAAACACCATATATTTT	CATSRGLGSGNTIYF
.	TRBV29-1	TRBJ1-4	.	TGCAGCGTTGAATCGGACAGATACGTGTTTTTT	CSVESDRYVFF
TRBD2	TRBV6-1	TRBJ2-5	.	TGTGCCAGCAGTGCCGGGGGGGCGGGGGAGACCCAGTACTTC	CASSAGGAGETQYF
.	TRBV4-1	TRBJ1-3	.	TGCGCCAGCAGCCAAAACTCCCACGAGGGAAACACCATATATTTT	CASSQNSHEGNTIYF
TRBD2	TRBV27	TRBJ2-3	.	TGTGCCAGCTCTAGCGGGTGGGCTTCGTTTAGCACAGATACGCAGTATTTT	CASSSGWASFSTDTQYF
TRBD2	TRBV2	TRBJ2-7	.	TGTGCCAGCAGTGAAGCGTGGGCTAGCGGACCCTACGAGCAGTACTTC	CASSEAWASGPYEQYF
.	TRBV14	TRBJ2-2	.	TGTGCCAGCAGCCAAATGGACTGGAACACCGGGGAGCTGTTTTTT	CASSQMDWNTGELFF
.	TRBV19	TRBJ1-5	.	TGTGCCAGTAGAGCCTCGACAGGATTCAATCAGCCCCAGCATTTT	CASRASTGFNQPQHF
TRBD1	TRBV2	TRBJ2-3	.	TGTGCCAGCGCGAGGGGGACAGGGGGCTATCAAGATACGCAGTATTTT	CASARGTGGYQDTQYF
.	TRBV18	TRBJ2-5	.	TGTGCCAGCTCACCGCCAGGATTTAAAGAGACCCAGTACTTC	CASSPPGFKETQYF
.	TRBV5-5	TRBJ1-1	few	TGTGCCAGCAGCTTAGGGGTTGCCACTGAAGCTTTCTTT	CASSLGVATEAFF
TRBD2	TRBV29-1	TRBJ2-1	.	TGCAGCGTGGGACTAGCGGCCTACAATGAGCAGTTCTTC	CSVGLAAYNEQFF
.	TRBV24-1	TRBJ1-5	.	TGTGCCACCAGTGATCAACAGGGTGGGCGCAATCAGCCCCAGCATTTT	CATSDQQGGRNQPQHF
.	TRBV2	TRBJ1-5	.	TGTGCCACCCGAGACGGGTCCGGTAGCAATCAGCCCCAGCATTTT	CATRDGSGSNQPQHF
TRBD1	TRBV5-1	TRBJ1-2	.	TGCGCCAGCAGCAAGGACAGGGCGTTTGGTGGCTACACCTTC	CASSKDRAFGGYTF
.	TRBV12-3/TRBV12-4	TRBJ1-5	few	TGTGCCAGCAGTTTACAAGAGAATCAGCCCCAGCATTTT	CASSLQENQPQHF
TRBD1	TRBV28	TRBJ2-1	.	TGTGCCCGTTCCCGGACAGGGTCCCCACATGAGCAGTTCTTC	CARSRTGSPHEQFF
.	TRBV28	TRBJ1-5	once	TGTGCCAGCAGTTTCCCCAGGGAGGGCAATCAGCCCCAGCATTTT	CASSFPREGNQPQHF
.	TRBV12-3/TRBV12-4	TRBJ2-7	.	TGTGCCAGCAGCCCCCCTGCCTACGAGCAGTACTTC	CASSPPAYEQYF
.	TRBV7-9	TRBJ1-6	.	TGTGCCAGCAGCTTAGGCGGCGCGGGGAATTCACCCCTCCACTTT	CASSLGGAGNSPLHF
TRBD2	TRBV5-1	TRBJ2-2	.	TGCGCCAGCACCGCACTTTGGCTAGCGGATAACACCGGGGAGCTGTTTTTT	CASTALWLADNTGELFF
TRBD1	TRBV18	TRBJ1-2	.	TGTGCCAGCTCACCCCCGACAGGGGGCTACGGAGGCTACACCTTC	CASSPPTGGYGGYTF
.	TRBV7-2	TRBJ1-5	.	TGTGCCAGCAGCCGAGATAGCAATCAGCCCCAGCATTTT	CASSRDSNQPQHF
.	TRBV11-2	TRBJ1-1	many	TGTGCCAGCTTACCCACCCAGGGAGGGTGGACTGAAGCTTTCTTT	CASLPTQGGWTEAFF
.	TRBV18	TRBJ1-1	.	TGTGCCAGCTCACCACCCGGCAGGGGCCTCCCTGAAGCTTTCTTT	CASSPPGRGLPEAFF
.	TRBV18	TRBJ1-1	once	TGTGCCAGCTCACCACGTGGGGTTGGGGACTCTGGGAACACTGAAGCTTTCTTT	CASSPRGVGDSGNTEAFF
TRBD1	TRBV5-1	TRBJ1-6	.	TGCGCCAGCAGACAGGGGGGCTCACCCCTCCACTTT	CASRQGGSPLHF
TRBD2	TRBV28	TRBJ2-1	.	TGTGCCAGCAGGTCCGACGTAGCGGGGGGGAGGGATGAGCAGTTCTTC	CASRSDVAGGRDEQFF
.	TRBV30	TRBJ2-7	.	TGTGCCTGGAGTAAAGTTGGAGGGGGCCACGAGCAGTACTTC	CAWSKVGGGHEQYF
TRBD1	TRBV5-1	TRBJ1-2	.	TGCGCCAGCAGCTACGGACAGGGCGTCTATGGCTACACCTTC	CASSYGQGVYGYTF
TRBD2	TRBV10-2	TRBJ2-3	.	TGCGCCAGCAGTGAGTCGAGCGGGGGCGGGGCAGATACGCAGTATTTT	CASSESSGGGADTQYF
.	TRBV27	TRBJ2-2	.	TGTGCCAGCAGTCCCTGGGGCCGGGAGCTGTTTTTT	CASSPWGRELFF
.	TRBV30	TRBJ2-1	.	TGTGCCTGGAGCCCCACCCGGGGTGAGCAGTTCTTC	CAWSPTRGEQFF
.	TRBV28	TRBJ1-2	.	TGTGCCAGCAGTTCGGGGTATGGCTACACCTTC	CASSSGYGYTF
TRBD2	TRBV5-5	TRBJ2-1	.	TGTGCCAGCAGCTTAACTAGCGGGGGTTACAATGAGCAGTTCTTC	CASSLTSGGYNEQFF
.	TRBV2	TRBJ1-4	.	TGTGCCAGCAGTTGGACAGCAACTAATGAAAAACTGTTTTTT	CASSWTATNEKLFF
.	TRBV2	TRBJ1-6	.	TGTGCCAGCAGTGAAAACCAGGGAACATTGGGTTCACCCCTCCACTTT	CASSENQGTLGSPLHF
TRBD2	TRBV28	TRBJ2-7	.	TGTGCCAGCAGTCCTAGCGGGACGATCTACGAGCAGTACTTC	CASSPSGTIYEQYF
TRBD2	TRBV28	TRBJ2-7	.	TGTGCCAGCAGTTCACCGGGACTAGCGGGGTCCTACGAGCAGTACTTC	CASSSPGLAGSYEQYF
.	TRBV14	TRBJ2-5	.	TGTGCCAGCAGCCAAGATGGAGGGGAGACCCAGTACTTC	CASSQDGGETQYF
TRBD2	TRBV7-2	TRBJ2-1	.	TGTGCCAGCAGCTTAGATTTCCGGAGGGGAGGGGAGCAGTTCTTC	CASSLDFRRGGEQFF